Listed here are 21 T cell receptor beta chains from one sample, sequenced in a study of CD4+ T cells in melanoma. Data came from immunoSEQ multiplex PCR; TCRdb stores just in-frame clones and leaves some out. The repertoire consists of around 100,000 clones, with about 90% occurring once and the leading ten covering roughly 3.1%. The sample consisted of peripheral blood. The receptors stem from a human donor with melanoma.

The chain has TRBV7-3 and TRBJ2-6; D is uncertain. The CDR3 covers 13 residues. Germline CDR1 is SGHTA and CDR2 is FQGTGA. The germline V and J ends were trimmed by 9 bases and 0 bases, with 6 bases remaining between them. The CDR3: CASRDSGANVLTF. In nucleotides, the CDR3 is TGTGCCAGTAGGGACTCTGGGGCCAACGTCCTGACTTTC.

This chain connects TRBV9 to TRBJ2-3, with a tentative D call TRBD1 (5 bases). This CDR3 spans 17 amino acids. The germline V and J ends were trimmed by 4 bases and 0 bases, with 18 bases remaining between them. From germline, CDR1 is SGDLS and CDR2 YYNGEE. The CDR3 DNA is TGTGCCAGCAGCCTCAGTCGTCAGGGCGGCAGCACAGATACGCAGTATTTT. Its translation: CASSLSRQGGSTDTQYF.

The gene calls are TRBV2 and TRBJ2-5, with TRBD2 matching 11 bases. The CDR3 length is 15 residues. Germline CDR1 reads SNHLY; CDR2 reads FYNNEI. The V and J ends lost 4 bases and 7 bases, in that order; junction bases with no gene match: 8. CDR3 coding DNA: TGTGCCAGCAGTGGTGCTAGCGGGGGGTCGGGGACCCAGTACTTC. Its protein is CASSGASGGSGTQYF. Combining the CDR3 with reference TRBV2 and TRBJ2-5 gives the whole variable domain EPEVTQTPSHQVTQMGQEVILRCVPISNHLYFYWYRQILGQKVEFLVSFYNNEISEKSEIFDDQFSVERPDGSNFTLKIRSTKLEDSAMYFCASSGASGGSGTQYFGPGTRLLVL.

J is TRBJ2-2 and V is TRBV7-9, with D possibly called TRBD1 or TRBD2 (6 bases each). Germline CDR1 reads SEHNR; CDR2 reads FQNEAQ (reference sequence). The CDR3 spans 15 residues. V dropped 1 base and J dropped 4 bases, with 10 bases sitting between them. This chain's CDR3 is CASSLGGAVTGELFF. As DNA, the CDR3 is TGTGCCAGCAGCTTAGGGGGGGCAGTCACCGGGGAGCTGTTTTTT.

The V and J genes are TRBV19 and TRBJ1-1, with D perhaps TRBD1 (5 bases). Germline CDR1 LNHDA, CDR2 SQIVND (reference sequence). This CDR3 is 14 amino acids long. V lost 5 bases to trimming and J lost 5 bases, with 15 bases between them. The CDR3 DNA reads as TGTGCCAGTAGTGCCCGTGGGGACGGAACTGAAGCTTTCTTT. Its translation: CASSARGDGTEAFF.

This rearrangement joins TRBV30 to TRBJ1-2, with 7 nucleotides matching TRBD1. The CDR3 covers 14 residues. Per germline, CDR1 GTSNPN and CDR2 SVGIG (reference sequence). Germline trimming cut 0 bases from V and 4 bases from J; bases unmatched to any gene: 5. The CDR3 DNA reads as TGTGCCTGGAGTGTTGGACAGGCCCTCTATGGCTACACCTTC. Its translation: CAWSVGQALYGYTF. Combining the CDR3 with reference TRBV30 and TRBJ1-2 gives the whole variable domain SQTIHQWPATLVQPVGSPLSLECTVEGTSNPNLYWYRQAAGRGLQLLFYSVGIGQISSEVPQNLSASRPQDRQFILSSKKLLLSDSGFYLCAWSVGQALYGYTFGSGTRLTVV.

V is TRBV5-1 and J is TRBJ2-1, with 7 positions matching TRBD2. The J segment lost 6 bases and the V segment lost 0 bases, leaving 9 bases of the junction unmatched. In germline, CDR1 is SGHRS, CDR2 YFSETQ. The CDR3 extends over 16 amino acids. CDR3 DNA: TGCGCCAGCAGCTTGGGAGGGGATGGGGGGGTCAATGAGCAGTTCTTC. Its translation: CASSLGGDGGVNEQFF.

The chain recombines TRBV4-3 with TRBJ2-3; 9 bases match TRBD1. Germline CDR1 LGHNA, CDR2 YSLEER. The V segment lost 0 bases and the J segment 7 bases; nucleotides outside the gene matches: 11. The CDR3 is made up of 17 amino acids. This CDR3 reads CASSQDPGQGQWNTQYF. The CDR3 coding sequence is TGCGCCAGCAGCCAAGATCCGGGACAGGGACAATGGAATACGCAGTATTTT.

As to this clone: Other DNA sequences in this sample translate to the same CDR3. The chain joins TRBV5-1 to TRBJ2-5, with 7 bases fitting TRBD2. Trimming at V came to 0 bases and at J to 3 bases, leaving 5 bases not matched to a gene. The CDR3 is 15 amino acids. The germline gives CDR1 SGHRS, CDR2 YFSETQ. Here the CDR3 reads CASSLVGTKEETQYF. Written as DNA, the CDR3 is TGCGCCAGCAGCTTGGTTGGGACTAAGGAAGAGACCCAGTACTTC.

The chain uses TRBV4-2 and TRBJ1-5; TRBD1 might be the D (5 bases). In germline, CDR1 is LGHNA, CDR2 YNFKEQ. Trimming left V 1 base short and J 3 bases short, with 13 bases between. CDR3 length: 16 residues. The chain's CDR3 is CASSQAVGDYNQPQHF. The CDR3 DNA sequence: TGTGCCAGCAGCCAAGCGGTAGGGGACTACAATCAGCCCCAGCATTTT.

The genes are TRBV7-2 and TRBJ2-5, with D tentatively TRBD1 (5 bases). CDR1 and CDR2 (germline): SGHTA, FQGNSA. The CDR3 runs 13 residues. The V end lost 5 bases, the J end lost 5 bases, and 12 bases lay between the germline ends. In DNA form, the CDR3 reads TGTGCCAGCAGCGAGCCAGGGAAGGAGACCCAGTACTTC. As protein: CASSEPGKETQYF. The full variable domain, in which reference TRBV7-2 and TRBJ2-5 provide the parts outside the CDR3, is GAGVSQSPSNKVTEKGKDVELRCDPISGHTALYWYRQSLGQGLEFLIYFQGNSAPDKSGLPSDRFSAERTGGSVSTLTIQRTQQEDSAVYLCASSEPGKETQYFGPGTRLLVL.

The V and J genes are TRBV2 and TRBJ1-1; 10 positions match TRBD1. Germline V gene lookup returns CDR1 SNHLY and CDR2 FYNNEI. The CDR3 is 15 amino acids. The V segment lost 5 bases and the J segment 5 bases; nucleotides outside the gene matches: 8. In nucleotides, the CDR3 is TGTGCCAGCAGTTTTTCGACAGGGGGCGCGACTGAAGCTTTCTTT. Amino acid sequence: CASSFSTGGATEAFF.

The chain links TRBV7-9 to TRBJ2-7; D unclear. Trimming took off 0 bases at V and 6 bases at J, with 15 bases between the two ends. Germline V gene data show CDR1 as SEHNR and CDR2 as FQNEAQ (reference sequence). The CDR3 totals 15 residues. CDR3 protein: CASSLARRPVLEQYF. The CDR3 DNA sequence: TGTGCCAGCAGCTTAGCGCGACGGCCTGTGCTCGAGCAGTACTTC.

This clone was counted once. The chain joins TRBV6-5 to TRBJ2-1; D is possibly TRBD2 (6 bases). The CDR3 loop spans 13 amino acids. Looked up from germline, CDR1 is MNHEY and CDR2 is SVGAGI. V was pared by 2 bases and J by 5 bases, with 7 bases between. CDR3 sequence (DNA): TGTGCCAGCAGTTACGGAGGGGACAATGAGCAGTTCTTC. Protein product: CASSYGGDNEQFF.

The V call is TRBV4-2, the J call TRBJ2-1, with 8 bases identical to TRBD1. This CDR3 is built from 19 residues. With 1 base clipped from V and 0 bases from J, the junction kept 11 bases outside the gene matches. Germline CDR1 LGHNA, CDR2 YNFKEQ. DNA for the CDR3: TGTGCCAGCAGCCAAGCGTCCGGCCTACAGGGGGGCTCCTACAATGAGCAGTTCTTC. Translation: CASSQASGLQGGSYNEQFF.

The chain recombines TRBV11-2 with TRBJ2-5, with D tentatively TRBD2 (7 bases). Germline V gives CDR1 SGHAT, CDR2 FQNNGV. The V end was cut by 5 bases, the J end by 3 bases, with 13 bases between. The CDR3 totals 14 residues. Here the CDR3 reads CASSRGGGEETQYF. In DNA form, the CDR3 reads TGTGCCAGCAGCCGTGGAGGGGGGGAAGAGACCCAGTACTTC. Drawing the rest from reference TRBV11-2 and TRBJ2-5, the complete variable domain is EAGVAQSPRYKIIEKRQSVAFWCNPISGHATLYWYQQILGQGPKLLIQFQNNGVVDDSQLPKDRFSAERLKGVDSTLKIQPAKLEDSAVYLCASSRGGGEETQYFGPGTRLLVL.

The V and J genes are TRBV6-4 and TRBJ2-1, with TRBD2 matching over 10 bases. Germline values: CDR1 MRHNA, CDR2 SNTAGT. This CDR3 is 15 amino acids long. The J segment lost 1 base and the V segment lost 8 bases, leaving 5 bases of the junction unmatched. The CDR3 protein is CASALAGASYNEQFF. Written as DNA, the CDR3 is TGTGCCAGCGCTCTAGCGGGAGCTTCCTACAATGAGCAGTTCTTC.

This clone was picked up a small number of times. The V gene is TRBV6-5, the J gene TRBJ2-1; D is uncertain. In germline, CDR1 is MNHEY, CDR2 SVGAGI. V was trimmed by 9 bases and J by 1 base, leaving 16 bases between them. CDR3 length equals 15 residues. The CDR3 nucleotides are TGTGCCAGTCACTCAGACCGGTTTTCCTACAATGAGCAGTTCTTC. As protein: CASHSDRFSYNEQFF.

J is TRBJ2-1 and V is TRBV5-1, with D perhaps matching TRBD2 (6 bases). CDR1 SGHRS and CDR2 YFSETQ come from the germline V gene. V shed 4 bases and J shed 4 bases, with 12 bases lying between them. This CDR3 has 14 amino acids. CDR3 amino acids: CASSREAGYNEQFF. CDR3 bases: TGCGCCAGCAGCCGCGAAGCGGGTTACAATGAGCAGTTCTTC. Looking up the rest from reference TRBV5-1 and TRBJ2-1 gives the full variable domain: KAGVTQTPRYLIKTRGQQVTLSCSPISGHRSVSWYQQTPGQGLQFLFEYFSETQRNKGNFPGRFSGRQFSNSRSEMNVSTLELGDSALYLCASSREAGYNEQFFGPGTRLTVL.

The V gene is TRBV4-3, the J gene TRBJ1-2, with a weak D call TRBD1 (6 bases). Germline assignment: CDR1 LGHNA and CDR2 YSLEER. The CDR3 has 15 amino acids. The V end was cut by 0 bases, the J end by 3 bases, with 11 bases between. CDR3 DNA sequence: TGCGCCAGCAGCCAAGACCGGACAGAATACTATGGCTACACCTTC. Residues: CASSQDRTEYYGYTF.

The chain uses TRBV4-2 and TRBJ1-1; D is unresolved. Trimming took 3 bases from V and 0 from J, leaving 8 bases between them. The CDR3 contains 14 residues. Germline V lookup: CDR1 LGHNA, CDR2 YNFKEQ. In nucleotides, the CDR3 is TGTGCCAGCAGCCAGCCGGGGATGAACACTGAAGCTTTCTTT. It encodes CASSQPGMNTEAFF.